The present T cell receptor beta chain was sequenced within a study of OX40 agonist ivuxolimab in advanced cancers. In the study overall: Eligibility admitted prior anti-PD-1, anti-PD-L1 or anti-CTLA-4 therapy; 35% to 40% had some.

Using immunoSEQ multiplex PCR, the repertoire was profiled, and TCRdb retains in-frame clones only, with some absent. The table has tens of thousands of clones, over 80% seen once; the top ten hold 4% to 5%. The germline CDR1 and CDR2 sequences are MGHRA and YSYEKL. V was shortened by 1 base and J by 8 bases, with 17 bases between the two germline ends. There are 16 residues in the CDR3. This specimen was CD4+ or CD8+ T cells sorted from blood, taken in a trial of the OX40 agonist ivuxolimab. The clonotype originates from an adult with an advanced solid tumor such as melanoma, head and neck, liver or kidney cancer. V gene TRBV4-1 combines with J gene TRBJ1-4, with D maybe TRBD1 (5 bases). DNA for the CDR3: TGCGCCAGCAGCCAAGTGGTGGGGGGGATTCGAGAAAAACTGTTTTTT. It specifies CASSQVVGGIREKLFF.